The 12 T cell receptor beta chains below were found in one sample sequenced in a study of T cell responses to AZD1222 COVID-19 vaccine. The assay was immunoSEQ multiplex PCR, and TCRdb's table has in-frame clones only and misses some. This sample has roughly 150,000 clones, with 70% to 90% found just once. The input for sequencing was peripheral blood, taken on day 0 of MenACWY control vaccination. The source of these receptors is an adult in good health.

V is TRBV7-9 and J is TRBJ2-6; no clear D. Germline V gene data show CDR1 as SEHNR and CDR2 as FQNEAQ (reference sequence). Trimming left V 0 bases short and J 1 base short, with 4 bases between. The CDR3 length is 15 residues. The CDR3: CASSLARSGANVLTF. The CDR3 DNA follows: TGTGCCAGCAGCTTAGCGCGGTCTGGGGCCAACGTCCTGACTTTC.

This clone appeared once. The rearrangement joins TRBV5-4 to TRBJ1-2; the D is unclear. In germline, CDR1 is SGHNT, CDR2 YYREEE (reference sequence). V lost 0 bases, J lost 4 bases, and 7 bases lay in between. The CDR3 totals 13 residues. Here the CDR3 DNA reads TGTGCCAGCAGCTTGGACAGATTCTATGGCTACACCTTC. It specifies CASSLDRFYGYTF.

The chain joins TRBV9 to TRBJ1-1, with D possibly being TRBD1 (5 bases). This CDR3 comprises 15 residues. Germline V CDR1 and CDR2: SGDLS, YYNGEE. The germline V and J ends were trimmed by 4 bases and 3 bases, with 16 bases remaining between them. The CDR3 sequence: CASSRDGIMYTEAFF. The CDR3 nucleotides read TGTGCCAGCAGCCGGGACGGTATAATGTACACTGAAGCTTTCTTT.

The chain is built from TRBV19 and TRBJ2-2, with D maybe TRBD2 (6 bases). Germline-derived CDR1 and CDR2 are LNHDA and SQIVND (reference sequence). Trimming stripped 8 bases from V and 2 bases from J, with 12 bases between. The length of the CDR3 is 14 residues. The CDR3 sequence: CASYGTDNTGELFF. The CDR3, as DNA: TGTGCCAGTTATGGGACTGATAACACCGGGGAGCTGTTTTTT.

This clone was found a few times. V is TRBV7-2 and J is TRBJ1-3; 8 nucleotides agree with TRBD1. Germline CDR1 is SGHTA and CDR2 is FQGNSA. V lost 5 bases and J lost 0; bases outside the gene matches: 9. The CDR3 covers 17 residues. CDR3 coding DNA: TGTGCCAGCAGCGCCGGACAGGGTGAAAGCTCTGGAAACACCATATATTTT. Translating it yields CASSAGQGESSGNTIYF. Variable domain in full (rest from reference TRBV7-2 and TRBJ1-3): GAGVSQSPSNKVTEKGKDVELRCDPISGHTALYWYRQSLGQGLEFLIYFQGNSAPDKSGLPSDRFSAERTGGSVSTLTIQRTQQEDSAVYLCASSAGQGESSGNTIYFGEGSWLTVV.

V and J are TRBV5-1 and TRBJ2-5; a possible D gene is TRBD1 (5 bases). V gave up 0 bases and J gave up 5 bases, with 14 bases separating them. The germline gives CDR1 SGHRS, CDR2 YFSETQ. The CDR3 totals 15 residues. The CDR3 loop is CASSLDMGRGETQYF. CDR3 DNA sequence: TGCGCCAGCAGCTTGGATATGGGGCGTGGGGAGACCCAGTACTTC.

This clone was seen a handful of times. CDR3 sequence (DNA): TGTGCCAGCAGCCCGCAGGGAAACACGGAGACCCAGTACTTC. Translating gives CASSPQGNTETQYF. This chain uses TRBV7-3 with TRBJ2-5; TRBD1 is a possible D gene (5 bases). From germline, CDR1 is SGHTA and CDR2 FQGTGA. This CDR3 is 14 amino acids long. The ends were cut back, 5 bases at V and 5 bases at J, with 15 bases in the middle.

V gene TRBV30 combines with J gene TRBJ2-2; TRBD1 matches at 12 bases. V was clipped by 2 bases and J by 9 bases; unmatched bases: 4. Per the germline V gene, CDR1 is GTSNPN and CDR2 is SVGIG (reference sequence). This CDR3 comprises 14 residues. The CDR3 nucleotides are TGTGCCTGGAGTCCCGGGACAGGGGGCCGGGAGCTGTTTTTT. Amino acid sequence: CAWSPGTGGRELFF.

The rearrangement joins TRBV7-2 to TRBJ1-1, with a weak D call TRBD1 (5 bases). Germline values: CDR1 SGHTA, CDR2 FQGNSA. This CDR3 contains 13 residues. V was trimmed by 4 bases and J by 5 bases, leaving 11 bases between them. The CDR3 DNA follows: TGTGCCAGCAGCTCAGGGTTGGGGACTGAAGCTTTCTTT. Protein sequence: CASSSGLGTEAFF.

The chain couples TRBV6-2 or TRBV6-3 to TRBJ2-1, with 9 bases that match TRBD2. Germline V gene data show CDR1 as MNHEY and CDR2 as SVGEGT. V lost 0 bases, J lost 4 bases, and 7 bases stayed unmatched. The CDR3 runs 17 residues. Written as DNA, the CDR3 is TGTGCCAGCAGTTACTCGAGTCCTAGCGGGGTATACAATGAGCAGTTCTTC. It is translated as CASSYSSPSGVYNEQFF.

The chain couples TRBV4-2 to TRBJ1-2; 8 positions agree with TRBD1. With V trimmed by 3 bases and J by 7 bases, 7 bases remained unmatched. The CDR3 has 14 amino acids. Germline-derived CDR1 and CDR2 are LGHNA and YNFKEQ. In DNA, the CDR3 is TGTGCCAGCAGCCAGACAGGGGATGGGGGTGGCTACACCTTC. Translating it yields CASSQTGDGGGYTF.

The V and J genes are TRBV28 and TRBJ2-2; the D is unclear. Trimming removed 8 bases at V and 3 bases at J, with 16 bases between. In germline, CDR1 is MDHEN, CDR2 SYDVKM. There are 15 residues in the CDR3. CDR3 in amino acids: CASFPGRSYTGELFF. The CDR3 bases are TGTGCCAGCTTTCCGGGCCGATCGTACACCGGGGAGCTGTTTTTT. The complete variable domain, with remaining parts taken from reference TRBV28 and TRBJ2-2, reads DVKVTQSSRYLVKRTGEKVFLECVQDMDHENMFWYRQDPGLGLRLIYFSYDVKMKEKGDIPEGYSVSREKKERFSLILESASTNQTSMYLCASFPGRSYTGELFFGEGSRLTVL.